These 22 T cell receptor beta chains came from one sample sequenced in a study of blood T cell repertoires in COVID-19. Generated by immunoSEQ multiplex PCR, the TCRdb table keeps only in-frame clones and is missing some. The sample contains about 180,000 clones, 82% of which appear only once. Input material: peripheral blood. The receptors were gathered from a woman in her seventies with acute or convalescent COVID-19.

The chain employs TRBV27 and TRBJ1-2, with TRBD1 matching 7 bases. Germline V gene sequence: CDR1 MNHEY, CDR2 SMNVEV (reference sequence). The junction had 13 bases not matched to a gene; V was cut back by 1 base and J by 8 bases. The CDR3 runs to 16 residues. This CDR3 reads CASSLYVRQGLQGYTF. DNA for the CDR3: TGTGCCAGCAGTTTATACGTTCGACAGGGTTTACAGGGCTACACCTTC.

This clone was detected a few times. In the same sample, other DNA sequences code for this CDR3. The chain has TRBV28 and TRBJ1-2; no firm D call. Germline V gene data show CDR1 as MDHEN and CDR2 as SYDVKM. The CDR3 is made up of 12 amino acids. V lost 2 bases and J lost 4, with 5 bases in between. This chain's CDR3 is CASSLGGYGYTF. The DNA of the CDR3 is TGTGCCAGCAGTTTAGGAGGCTATGGCTACACCTTC.

V and J are TRBV10-1 and TRBJ1-1, with a possible D match to TRBD1 (6 bases). Germline V lookup: CDR1 WNHNN, CDR2 SYGVQD (reference sequence). The CDR3 consists of 15 residues. V dropped 1 base and J dropped 4 bases, with 13 bases sitting between them. CDR3 amino acids: CASSEFSTGSTEAFF. CDR3 coding DNA: TGCGCCAGCAGTGAGTTTTCGACAGGATCCACTGAAGCTTTCTTT.

This chain links TRBV3-1 (or the pseudogene TRBV3-2) with TRBJ1-2; a weak D match, TRBD1 (6 bases). Per the germline V gene, CDR1 is LGHDT and CDR2 is YNNKEL (reference sequence). Trimming stripped 4 bases from V and 2 bases from J, with 11 bases between. The CDR3 consists of 14 residues. The CDR3, as DNA: TGTGCCAGCAGCCCAGTGGACAGCAACTATGGCTACACCTTC. This sequence encodes CASSPVDSNYGYTF.

The genes are TRBV18 and TRBJ2-3, with TRBD1 identical over 7 bases. The CDR3 totals 13 residues. Germline V gives CDR1 KGHSH, CDR2 LQKENI. The V gene end was trimmed by 2 bases and the J gene end by 8 bases; junction bases not matched to a gene: 4. The CDR3 DNA reads TGTGCCAGCTCACCAGGGACAGTAACTACGCAGTATTTT. Amino acid sequence: CASSPGTVTTQYF.

The genes are TRBV7-9 and TRBJ2-1, with D possibly being TRBD2 (5 bases). This CDR3 is built from 13 residues. Trimming took off 0 bases at V and 7 bases at J, with 7 bases between the two ends. The germline V gene has CDR1 SEHNR and CDR2 FQNEAQ (reference sequence). CDR3 DNA: TGTGCCAGCAGCTTAGCACGGGGAAATGAGCAGTTCTTC. Translated, it gives CASSLARGNEQFF. The complete variable domain, with remaining parts taken from reference TRBV7-9 and TRBJ2-1, reads DTGVSQNPRHKITKRGQNVTFRCDPISEHNRLYWYRQTLGQGPEFLTYFQNEAQLEKSRLLSDRFSAERPKGSFSTLEIQRTEQGDSAMYLCASSLARGNEQFFGPGTRLTVL.

V is TRBV6-5 and J is TRBJ2-3; D is unclear. Germline CDR1 and CDR2: MNHEY and SVGAGI. V was clipped by 4 bases and J by 3 bases, with 11 bases between them. The CDR3 covers 14 residues. The CDR3 bases are TGTGCCAGCAGTTCTTCACAGAGTACAGATACGCAGTATTTT. Its translation is CASSSSQSTDTQYF.

This clone came up a few times. The chain uses TRBV19 and TRBJ1-2; 10 bases agree with TRBD1. The V gene's germline CDR1 is LNHDA and CDR2 SQIVND (reference sequence). The J segment lost 5 bases and the V segment lost 5 bases, leaving 14 bases of the junction unmatched. The CDR3 has 17 amino acids. This chain's CDR3 is CASSEQTGGSPIYGYTF. The CDR3 DNA is TGTGCCAGTAGTGAACAGACAGGGGGCTCTCCAATATATGGCTACACCTTC. Based on the CDR3 plus reference TRBV19 and TRBJ1-2, the full variable domain is DGGITQSPKYLFRKEGQNVTLSCEQNLNHDAMYWYRQDPGQGLRLIYYSQIVNDFQKGDIAEGYSVSREKKESFPLTVTSAQKNPTAFYLCASSEQTGGSPIYGYTFGSGTRLTVV.

The CDR3 DNA sequence: TGCGCCAGCAGCCCTCGACAGGCGGCCGGCACTGAAGCTTTCTTT. Translation: CASSPRQAAGTEAFF. The rearrangement joins TRBV5-1 to TRBJ1-1, with a possible D match to TRBD1 (6 bases). The CDR3 loop spans 15 amino acids. Trimming left V 4 bases short and J 4 bases short, with 17 bases between. The germline CDR1 and CDR2 sequences are SGHRS and YFSETQ.

V usage is TRBV5-1 and J usage is TRBJ2-2, with D perhaps TRBD2 (6 bases). The CDR3 is 16 amino acids. In germline, CDR1 is SGHRS, CDR2 YFSETQ. Between the trimmed V and J ends, which lost 4 bases and 1 base, there was a span of 14 bases. As DNA, the CDR3 is TGCGCCAGCAGCCCCCGGGGAGCGGGGAACACCGGGGAGCTGTTTTTT. Translation: CASSPRGAGNTGELFF. The full variable domain, in which reference TRBV5-1 and TRBJ2-2 provide the parts outside the CDR3, is KAGVTQTPRYLIKTRGQQVTLSCSPISGHRSVSWYQQTPGQGLQFLFEYFSETQRNKGNFPGRFSGRQFSNSRSEMNVSTLELGDSALYLCASSPRGAGNTGELFFGEGSRLTVL.

The rearrangement uses TRBV21-1 and TRBJ2-3; the table assigns TRBD2, which was not confirmed against the DNA. TRBV21-1 is recorded as a pseudogene. The CDR3 spans 15 residues. CDR3 sequence reads: CASSKGSRGADTQYF. In DNA form, the CDR3 reads TGTGCCAGCAGCAAAGGGTCTCGGGGGGCGGATACGCAGTATTTT.

This chain joins TRBV27 and TRBJ2-3; TRBD2 matches 8 bases. J gave up 3 bases and V 2 bases, and 4 bases lay outside the gene matches. CDR1 and CDR2 from the germline V gene are MNHEY and SMNVEV (reference sequence). The CDR3 loop spans 15 amino acids. CDR3 in DNA: TGTGCCAGCAGTTTAGAGGGGACTAGAACAGATACGCAGTATTTT. Protein product: CASSLEGTRTDTQYF.

This sequence joins TRBV5-6 and TRBJ2-7; a weak D match, TRBD2 (6 bases). CDR1 SGHDT and CDR2 YYEEEE come from the germline V gene. This CDR3 has 15 amino acids. The ends were cut back, 4 bases at V and 3 bases at J, with 17 bases in the middle. The CDR3 spells CASSRRGVGFYEQYF. The CDR3 DNA reads as TGTGCCAGCAGCCGTCGCGGGGTTGGCTTCTACGAGCAGTACTTC.

V gene TRBV5-1 combines with J gene TRBJ2-2, with 11 bases aligning to TRBD2. The ends lost 4 bases at V and 6 bases at J; junction bases unmatched: 8. Looked up from germline, CDR1 is SGHRS and CDR2 is YFSETQ. The CDR3 totals 16 residues. The CDR3 DNA reads as TGCGCCAGCAGCCCTTTGAGTAGCGGGAGGGCCGGGGAGCTGTTTTTT. As protein: CASSPLSSGRAGELFF.

V is TRBV30 and J is TRBJ1-1, with unresolved D. Germline V gene lookup returns CDR1 GTSNPN and CDR2 SVGIG (reference sequence). There are 13 residues in the CDR3. V lost 1 base, J lost 0 bases, and 6 bases lay in between. The CDR3 sequence: CAWSGTLNTEAFF. Here the CDR3 DNA reads TGTGCCTGGAGTGGTACACTGAACACTGAAGCTTTCTTT.

This CDR3 reads CASSTGGLQPQHF. CDR3 nucleotide sequence: TGTGCCAGCAGTACAGGGGGCCTTCAGCCCCAGCATTTT. J is TRBJ1-5 and V is TRBV6-5, with TRBD1 matching 9 bases. V lost 5 bases, J lost 6 bases, and 2 bases stayed unmatched. The CDR3 loop spans 13 amino acids. Germline V lookup: CDR1 MNHEY, CDR2 SVGAGI.

For the CDR3, the DNA is TGCAGTGCCCCCAGGAACAATGAGCAGTTCTTC. This translates into CSAPRNNEQFF. The rearrangement uses TRBV20-1 and TRBJ2-1; no clear D. V was trimmed by 6 bases and J by 5 bases, leaving 8 bases between them. Germline CDR1 is DFQATT and CDR2 is SNEGSKA (reference sequence). The CDR3 loop spans 11 amino acids.

The chain uses TRBV5-6 and TRBJ2-2; 8 bases fit TRBD1. Germline CDR1 and CDR2: SGHDT and YYEEEE. Losses at the gene ends were 0 bases for V and 3 bases for J; bases not matched to a gene: 4. The CDR3 extends over 16 amino acids. Written as DNA, the CDR3 is TGTGCCAGCAGCTTGGTGACAGGGGTACACACCGGGGAGCTGTTTTTT. Protein product: CASSLVTGVHTGELFF.

The rearrangement joins TRBV11-2 to TRBJ1-4; D is perhaps TRBD1 (5 bases). The length of the CDR3 is 14 residues. V dropped 5 bases and J dropped 6 bases, with 13 bases sitting between them. The germline gives CDR1 SGHAT, CDR2 FQNNGV. The CDR3 DNA is TGTGCCAGCAGCATGATTCGGGGGGATGAAAAACTGTTTTTT. This codes for CASSMIRGDEKLFF.

V gene TRBV7-2 combines with J gene TRBJ2-3; the match to TRBD2 covers 9 bases. The germline CDR1 and CDR2 sequences are SGHTA and FQGNSA. The CDR3 contains 13 residues. V trimming: 6 bases; J trimming: 7 bases; junction bases outside the gene matches: 5. CDR3 region: CASRRGGANTQYF. Written as DNA, the CDR3 is TGTGCCAGCAGACGCGGGGGGGCCAATACGCAGTATTTT. The full variable domain, with the rest looked up from reference TRBV7-2 and TRBJ2-3, is GAGVSQSPSNKVTEKGKDVELRCDPISGHTALYWYRQSLGQGLEFLIYFQGNSAPDKSGLPSDRFSAERTGGSVSTLTIQRTQQEDSAVYLCASRRGGANTQYFGPGTRLTVL.

The genes are TRBV5-3 and TRBJ2-1, with D possibly being TRBD2 (5 bases). TRBV5-3 is reported as an ORF; its role is uncertain. With 1 base removed from V and 0 bases from J, the gap between germline ends came to 11 bases. The CDR3 loop spans 16 amino acids. In DNA, the CDR3 is TGTGCCAGAAGCTTGTCCGCGGGTAGCTCCTACAATGAGCAGTTCTTC. Its protein product is CARSLSAGSSYNEQFF.

This chain joins TRBV5-1 and TRBJ2-5, with TRBD2 identical over 7 bases. The CDR3 has 14 residues. CDR1 is SGHRS, CDR2 YFSETQ, per germline. V dropped 4 bases and J dropped 4; count of bases not matched to a gene: 7. The CDR3 DNA sequence: TGCGCCAGCAGCACAGGACTAGGGGTAGAGACCCAGTACTTC. Translation: CASSTGLGVETQYF. Full variable domain (outside the CDR3, taken from reference TRBV5-1 and TRBJ2-5): KAGVTQTPRYLIKTRGQQVTLSCSPISGHRSVSWYQQTPGQGLQFLFEYFSETQRNKGNFPGRFSGRQFSNSRSEMNVSTLELGDSALYLCASSTGLGVETQYFGPGTRLLVL.